Listed below are T cell receptor beta chains from one sample, sequenced in a study of OX40 agonist ivuxolimab in advanced cancers. Measured with immunoSEQ multiplex PCR; TCRdb has only the in-frame clones, and not every one. The table has under 85,000 clones, 78% seen once; the top ten hold about 5.4%. Material: CD4+ or CD8+ T cells sorted from blood, obtained in a trial of the OX40 agonist ivuxolimab. All receptors come from an adult with an advanced solid tumor such as melanoma, head and neck, liver or kidney cancer. Each CDR3 is given with its conserved first and last residue. A D gene is named only where the DNA matches it firmly. Size is stated for part of the rows, as once, few or many counts, or as a class when the clone is expanded.

-,TRBV27,-,14,TRBJ1-1,TGTGCCAGCAGTTTAGGATTCAAGAACACTGAAGCTTTCTTT,CASSLGFKNTEAFF
TRBD1,TRBV7-2,-,17,TRBJ1-2,TGTGCCAGCAGCTTATCCGACACAGGGGGCGCGAGCTATGGCTACACCTTC,CASSLSDTGGASYGYTF
TRBD2,TRBV5-1,-,16,TRBJ2-3,TGCGCCAGCAGCTTGGAAGGGACTACGAGCACAGATACGCAGTATTTT,CASSLEGTTSTDTQYF
-,TRBV29-1,-,12,TRBJ2-3,TGCAGCGTAGGGAGCAACACAGATACGCAGTATTTT,CSVGSNTDTQYF
-,TRBV15,-,17,TRBJ2-7,TGTGCCACCAGCAGAGATGGAGTCTCAAACCTCCTCTACGAGCAGTACTTC,CATSRDGVSNLLYEQYF
-,TRBV28,-,15,TRBJ2-7,TGTGCCAGCAGTGTGACAGTGACTGGGGCCTACGAGCAGTACTTC,CASSVTVTGAYEQYF
-,TRBV2,-,14,TRBJ1-1,TGTGCCAGCAGTGAACGCCCAGGGAGGGCTGAAGCTTTCTTT,CASSERPGRAEAFF
-,TRBV4-3,-,18,TRBJ2-5,TGCGCCAGCAGCCCCCGGCCTGGCGACAACTCGCCGGCGGAGACCCAGTACTTC,CASSPRPGDNSPAETQYF
-,TRBV7-9,once,13,TRBJ1-1,TGTGCCAGCAAGACACCTTCTAGGGCTGAAGCTTTCTTT,CASKTPSRAEAFF
-,TRBV7-2,-,15,TRBJ2-7,TGTGCCAGCAGCTTAGAACCAGGACGGGTCTACGAGCAGTACTTC,CASSLEPGRVYEQYF
TRBD1,TRBV7-9,-,16,TRBJ1-5,TGTGCCAGCAGCTCCAAGTTGGACAGGGGCAATCAGCCCCAGCATTTT,CASSSKLDRGNQPQHF
-,TRBV11-3,-,13,TRBJ2-2,TGTGCCAGCAGCAGGGAAGACACCGGGGAGCTGTTTTTT,CASSREDTGELFF
TRBD1,TRBV5-1,-,15,TRBJ2-4,TGCGCCAGCAGCCCCGAAGGGGGCGCAGGAAACATTCAGTACTTC,CASSPEGGAGNIQYF
-,TRBV18,medium-sized,14,TRBJ1-2,TGTGCCAGCTCACCCATAACGAGGTTCGAAGGCTACACCTTC,CASSPITRFEGYTF
TRBD1,TRBV27,few,15,TRBJ1-6,TGTGCCAGCCATACGACAGGGGAGGGAAATTCACCCCTCCACTTT,CASHTTGEGNSPLHF
-,TRBV5-1,-,15,TRBJ2-1,TGCGCCAGCAGCTTGTGGTCAGCAGCGGGCAATGAGCAGTTCTTC,CASSLWSAAGNEQFF
-,TRBV19,-,14,TRBJ1-4,TGTGCCAGTAGTAAAAGACAGAAGCAAGAAAAACTGTTTTTT,CASSKRQKQEKLFF
TRBD2,TRBV28,-,18,TRBJ2-7,TGTGCCAGCAGTTATCATCTCCGGGGGGGCGGGAACGGTTACGAGCAGTACTTC,CASSYHLRGGGNGYEQYF
-,TRBV6-1,-,12,TRBJ2-2,TGTGCCAGCAGTGGGTTAGCCGGGGAGCTGTTTTTT,CASSGLAGELFF
TRBD1,TRBV11-3,-,13,TRBJ2-3,TGTGCCAGCAGCCGGGACAGGGGGCCTACGCAGTATTTT,CASSRDRGPTQYF
TRBD1,TRBV11-2,-,13,TRBJ2-7,TGTGCCAGCAGATGGGACAGGATGGGCGAGCAGTACTTC,CASRWDRMGEQYF
-,TRBV7-8,-,13,TRBJ2-2,TGTGCCAGCAGCTCCGCGGGCACCGGGGAGCTGTTTTTT,CASSSAGTGELFF
-,TRBV6-5,-,13,TRBJ1-5,TGTGCCAGCAGTGAAGGACGCAATCAGCCCCAGCATTTT,CASSEGRNQPQHF
TRBD1,TRBV6-5,once,14,TRBJ1-2,TGTGCCAGCATGACCGGGACAGGGGGAGCCGGCTACACCTTC,CASMTGTGGAGYTF
TRBD1,TRBV27,-,17,TRBJ1-2,TGTGCCAGCAGCTCGACACCACAGGGGGCGGACCTCTATGGCTACACCTTC,CASSSTPQGADLYGYTF